The 13 T cell receptor beta chains listed next were all sequenced from one sample in a study of human T cells and chemical hapten exposure. Time point of the sample: pre-sensitization, week 0. The treatment: therapeutic diphenylcyclopropenone sensitization with weekly scalp DPC. Each CDR3 protein is one row after TCRdb ran MiXCR on the RACE reads. The sample includes over 300,000 distinct CDR3 sequences, 4.5% to 5.5% of them seen just once. Sequencing was performed on whole blood, taken in connection with sensitization to the hapten diphenylcyclopropenone (DPC). These receptors came from a woman aged 50 to 60 with alopecia areata. Some clones in this sample may be carry-over from other donors' samples.

The table lists this clonotype with many counts. The gene calls are TRBV6-2 or TRBV6-3 and TRBJ2-2; 7 bases match TRBD2. Germline V CDR1 and CDR2: MNHEY, SVGEGT. With 8 bases clipped from V and 0 bases from J, the junction kept 6 bases outside the gene matches. The CDR3 sequence is 15 residues long. The CDR3 bases are TGTGCCAGCTCGGCGGGAGCAACGAACACCGGGGAGCTGTTTTTT. This encodes CASSAGATNTGELFF.

This clonotype appeared many times. V and J are TRBV5-5 and TRBJ1-3; D call uncertain. V lost 4 bases to trimming and J lost 1 base, with 12 bases between them. Germline loops: CDR1 SGHKS, CDR2 YYEKEE (reference sequence). This CDR3 contains 15 residues. This CDR3 is CASSPLSRSGNTIYF. The CDR3 nucleotides are TGTGCCAGCAGCCCACTTTCGAGGTCTGGAAACACCATATATTTT.

In its sample, this clonotype was seen many times. The V call is TRBV10-2, the J call TRBJ1-2, with a possible D match to TRBD1 (5 bases). The CDR3 is 14 amino acids. CDR1 is WSHSY and CDR2 is SAAADI in the germline V gene. Deletions cut 3 bases from V and 3 bases from J, with 11 bases between. CDR3 protein: CASSDGGIDYGYTF. In DNA form, the CDR3 reads TGCGCCAGCAGTGATGGGGGTATCGACTATGGCTACACCTTC.

In this sample, this clonotype turned up many times. The chain links TRBV5-1 to TRBJ1-4, with D possibly matching TRBD1 (5 bases). The CDR3 is 15 residues long. Germline loops: CDR1 SGHRS, CDR2 YFSETQ. V shed 4 bases and J shed 6 bases, with 16 bases lying between them. The CDR3 nucleotides are TGCGCCAGCAGCGCCGATGGAGGCAGGGATGAAAAACTGTTTTTT. This translates into CASSADGGRDEKLFF.

A few counts support this clonotype. The chain joins TRBV5-6 to TRBJ1-3; D is unclear. Trimming shortened V by 2 bases and J by 0 bases, and 9 bases separated the two germline ends. This CDR3 is built from 15 residues. CDR1 is SGHDT and CDR2 is YYEEEE in the germline V gene. The DNA of the CDR3 is TGTGCCAGCAGCTTATCAACGTACTCTGGAAACACCATATATTTT. It translates to CASSLSTYSGNTIYF.

This clonotype was recorded at least ten times. V gene TRBV24-1 combines with J gene TRBJ1-5; D perhaps matches TRBD1 (5 bases). Germline V gene sequence: CDR1 KGHDR, CDR2 SFDVKD. This CDR3 is built from 16 residues. Trimming shortened V by 2 bases and J by 7 bases, and 17 bases separated the two germline ends. The CDR3 here is CATSDSGQGSRQPQHF. In nucleotides, the CDR3 is TGTGCCACCAGTGATTCAGGGCAGGGTTCCAGGCAGCCCCAGCATTTT.

This clonotype was recorded a few times. The CDR3 spells CASSQVREGVKYF. CDR3 bases: TGCGCCAGCAGCCAAGTGAGGGAGGGAGTGAAGTACTTC. The J gene is TRBJ2-7, the V gene TRBV4-1, with 7 bases aligning to TRBD2. The germline CDR1 and CDR2 sequences are MGHRA and YSYEKL. V was pared by 1 base and J by 11 bases, with 8 bases of the junction left unmatched. This CDR3 is 13 amino acids long.

This clonotype was detected many times. The chain links TRBV6-6 to TRBJ2-7; 7 bases map to TRBD2. V dropped 0 bases and J dropped 5; count of bases not matched to a gene: 4. Germline CDR1 and CDR2: MNHNY and SVGAGI (reference sequence). CDR3 size: 14 residues. CDR3 region: CASSYSTSTNEQYF. CDR3 nucleotide sequence: TGTGCCAGCAGTTACTCGACTAGCACCAACGAGCAGTACTTC.

This clonotype was counted ten times or more. The gene calls are TRBV6-2 or TRBV6-3 and TRBJ1-1; D remains ambiguous. V was cut by 2 bases and J by 1 base, with 14 bases left in between. Germline V gene sequence: CDR1 MNHEY, CDR2 SVGEGT. There are 16 residues in the CDR3. The CDR3 DNA follows: TGTGCCAGCAGTTACCCCCCGCGGTGGCCGAACACTGAAGCTTTCTTT. It codes for CASSYPPRWPNTEAFF.

This chain uses TRBV3-1 with TRBJ1-2; 8 nucleotides agree with TRBD1. Germline V lookup: CDR1 LGHDT, CDR2 YNNKEL (reference sequence). The CDR3 contains 14 residues. V was pared by 4 bases and J by 4 bases, with 5 bases of the junction left unmatched. CDR3 region: CASSRGQASYGYTF. The CDR3 DNA reads TGTGCCAGCAGCCGGGGACAGGCAAGCTATGGCTACACCTTC.

In its sample, this clonotype was seen many times. The chain employs TRBV6-5 and TRBJ2-7; D ambiguous. The germline CDR1 and CDR2 sequences are MNHEY and SVGAGI. V was clipped by 6 bases and J by 7 bases, with 13 bases between them. The CDR3 loop spans 12 amino acids. For the CDR3, the DNA is TGTGCCAGCAGACCTACCCCCGGTGAGCAGTACTTC. Protein sequence: CASRPTPGEQYF.

This clonotype has only a few counts. The gene calls are TRBV20-1 and TRBJ1-1; D possibly corresponds to TRBD1 (5 bases). Germline V gene data show CDR1 as DFQATT and CDR2 as SNEGSKA (reference sequence). CDR3 size: 13 residues. Trimming left V 4 bases short and J 0 bases short, with 9 bases between. The CDR3 coding sequence is TGCAGTGCTAATCAGGGCATGAACACTGAAGCTTTCTTT. This encodes CSANQGMNTEAFF.

This clonotype was observed a few times. The chain has TRBV29-1 and TRBJ1-1; TRBD1 matches 10 bases. The CDR3 runs to 13 residues. Germline-derived CDR1 and CDR2 are SQVTM and ANQGSEA. After removal of 2 bases from V and 10 bases from J, the junction contained 7 bases not matched to a gene. The CDR3 loop reads CSVETGQGLGAFF. The CDR3, as DNA: TGCAGCGTTGAAACGGGACAGGGGCTTGGAGCTTTCTTT.